This passage covers 30 T cell receptor beta chains from one sample sequenced in a study of OX40 agonist ivuxolimab in advanced cancers. Repertoires were generated with immunoSEQ multiplex PCR, while TCRdb's copy carries only in-frame clones and drops some. The sample carries about 57,000 clones, over 70% recorded once. The sequences come from CD4+ or CD8+ T cells sorted from blood, collected in a trial of the OX40 agonist ivuxolimab. Every receptor here comes from an adult with an advanced solid tumor such as melanoma, head and neck, liver or kidney cancer.

V usage is TRBV29-1 and J usage is TRBJ2-1, with 14 bases aligning to TRBD2. The CDR3 consists of 15 residues. Losses at the gene ends were 0 bases for V and 8 bases for J; bases not matched to a gene: 3. The V gene's germline CDR1 is SQVTM and CDR2 ANQGSEA. The CDR3 reads CSVEDLGLAGDEQFF. CDR3 nucleotides: TGCAGCGTTGAAGATCTGGGACTAGCGGGAGATGAGCAGTTCTTC.

The rearrangement joins TRBV4-3 to TRBJ2-2, with 7 bases that match TRBD2. Germline CDR1 is LGHNA and CDR2 is YSLEER. J lost 14 bases, V lost 0 bases, and 6 bases had no gene match. This CDR3 region has 13 residues. The CDR3 DNA is TGCGCCAGCAGCCAAGATTCCGGCGGGGGTCTGTTTTTT. Amino acid sequence: CASSQDSGGGLFF.

J is TRBJ1-2 and V is TRBV29-1; D is unclear. The ends were cut back, 1 base at V and 3 bases at J, with 9 bases in the middle. From germline, CDR1 is SQVTM and CDR2 ANQGSEA. The CDR3 is 13 residues long. CDR3 residues: CSVEGNEDYGYTF. For the CDR3, the DNA is TGCAGCGTTGAAGGTAACGAGGACTATGGCTACACCTTC.

This sequence joins TRBV18 and TRBJ2-7; 7 bases are a match to TRBD1. The CDR3 length is 16 residues. Germline CDR1 and CDR2: KGHSH and LQKENI. Unmatched junction bases numbered 7, after V lost 0 bases and J lost 2 bases. The CDR3: CASSPPSGQNPYEQYF. The CDR3 DNA reads as TGTGCCAGCTCACCACCCTCGGGACAGAACCCCTACGAGCAGTACTTC.

The chain joins TRBV7-9 to TRBJ2-7, with TRBD1 identical over 7 bases. CDR1 and CDR2 from the germline V gene are SEHNR and FQNEAQ (reference sequence). J was trimmed by 7 bases and V by 3 bases; bases with no gene match: 6. The CDR3 runs to 13 residues. CDR3 nucleotides: TGTGCCAGCAGCTTGGGACAGCCCCGGGAGCAGTACTTC. As protein: CASSLGQPREQYF.

The J gene is TRBJ2-7, the V gene TRBV7-6; 10 positions agree with TRBD1. V dropped 5 bases and J dropped 3; count of bases not matched to a gene: 4. CDR1 and CDR2 (germline): SGHVS, FNYEAQ. This CDR3 region has 14 residues. The CDR3: CASSDRDRGYEQYF. CDR3 nucleotide sequence: TGTGCCAGCAGCGACCGGGACAGGGGCTACGAGCAGTACTTC.

The V gene is TRBV11-2, the J gene TRBJ2-2; D not certain. The germline V gene encodes CDR1 SGHAT and CDR2 FQNNGV. V was clipped by 4 bases and J by 5 bases, with 11 bases between them. The CDR3 has 14 residues. The CDR3 loop is CASSSPRATGELFF. DNA for the CDR3: TGTGCCAGCAGCTCTCCCCGGGCAACCGGGGAGCTGTTTTTT.

The chain uses TRBV4-2 and TRBJ2-5; 10 bases are a match to TRBD1. The J segment lost 5 bases and the V segment lost 0 bases, leaving 3 bases of the junction unmatched. CDR3 length: 15 residues. Germline V gene lookup returns CDR1 LGHNA and CDR2 YNFKEQ. CDR3 residues: CASSQDRTGGETQYF. The DNA of the CDR3 is TGTGCCAGCAGCCAAGACCGGACAGGGGGGGAGACCCAGTACTTC.

V usage is TRBV6-5 and J usage is TRBJ2-2; no definite D call. Per the germline V gene, CDR1 is MNHEY and CDR2 is SVGAGI. The germline V and J ends were trimmed by 6 bases and 0 bases, with 5 bases remaining between them. CDR3 length equals 13 residues. The CDR3: CASRATNTGELFF. CDR3 coding DNA: TGTGCCAGCAGGGCCACGAACACCGGGGAGCTGTTTTTT.

The chain is built from TRBV7-2 and TRBJ1-2; D not certain. V was shortened by 4 bases and J by 7 bases, with 7 bases between the two germline ends. This CDR3 has 11 amino acids. Germline V gene data show CDR1 as SGHTA and CDR2 as FQGNSA. For the CDR3, the DNA is TGTGCCAGCAGCTCATACAGTGGCTACACCTTC. Translating gives CASSSYSGYTF.

The rearrangement joins TRBV5-1 to TRBJ2-4; D is undetermined. This CDR3 is built from 17 residues. V was trimmed by 4 bases and J by 0 bases, leaving 17 bases between them. Germline V lookup: CDR1 SGHRS, CDR2 YFSETQ. The CDR3 DNA is TGCGCCAGCAGCCCAGGTGCCACCCGCCGAGCCAAAAACATTCAGTACTTC. Encoded protein: CASSPGATRRAKNIQYF.

The CDR3 protein is CASSLRSSGIADTQYF. For the CDR3, the DNA is TGTGCCAGCAGCTTAAGGTCTAGCGGAATAGCAGATACGCAGTATTTT. The V gene is TRBV11-2, the J gene TRBJ2-3; TRBD2 matches at 7 bases. V lost 2 bases and J lost 4; bases outside the gene matches: 9. This CDR3 has 16 amino acids. CDR1 is SGHAT and CDR2 is FQNNGV in the germline V gene.

V gene TRBV4-3 combines with J gene TRBJ1-5; D gene ambiguous. The CDR3 sequence is 15 residues long. Looked up from germline, CDR1 is LGHNA and CDR2 is YSLEER. Trimming stripped 0 bases from V and 2 bases from J, with 8 bases between. The CDR3 DNA follows: TGCGCCAGCAGCCAAGATTCGCAGGGCAATCAGCCCCAGCATTTT. Encoded protein: CASSQDSQGNQPQHF.

The V and J genes are TRBV18 and TRBJ1-3; D gene uncertain. CDR3 length: 19 residues. The germline CDR1 and CDR2 sequences are KGHSH and LQKENI. Trimming removed 6 bases at V and 4 bases at J, with 28 bases between. CDR3 region: CASSEKGPQGPKSGNTIYF. As DNA, the CDR3 is TGTGCCAGCTCGGAAAAGGGCCCCCAAGGCCCCAAATCGGGAAACACCATATATTTT.

The sample holds one count of this clone. V is TRBV9 and J is TRBJ1-5, with 8 bases fitting TRBD1. The V gene's germline CDR1 is SGDLS and CDR2 YYNGEE. CDR3 length equals 16 residues. Trimming removed 0 bases from V and 1 base from J; junction bases left unmatched: 3. CDR3: CASSVGDRFSNQPQHF. The CDR3 bases are TGTGCCAGCAGCGTAGGGGACAGGTTCAGCAATCAGCCCCAGCATTTT.

This rearrangement joins TRBV9 to TRBJ1-2, with D possibly being TRBD1 (5 bases). V gave up 4 bases and J gave up 2 bases, with 21 bases separating them. Germline values: CDR1 SGDLS, CDR2 YYNGEE. This CDR3 has 17 residues. The CDR3 nucleotides are TGTGCCAGCAGCTTTCGGGGGAGGATCTCCCAAAACTATGGCTACACCTTC. The encoded protein is CASSFRGRISQNYGYTF.

The rearrangement links TRBV5-4 to TRBJ1-2; no reliable D call. Germline CDR1 is SGHNT and CDR2 is YYREEE (reference sequence). This CDR3 comprises 14 residues. V shed 0 bases and J shed 0 bases, with 6 bases lying between them. The CDR3 protein is CASSLGPPNYGYTF. Written as DNA, the CDR3 is TGTGCCAGCAGCTTGGGGCCCCCTAACTATGGCTACACCTTC.

The chain links TRBV28 to TRBJ1-1, with 8 positions matching TRBD1. This CDR3 comprises 16 residues. Germline CDR1 and CDR2: MDHEN and SYDVKM. V was pared by 3 bases and J by 3 bases, with 9 bases of the junction left unmatched. The CDR3 loop reads CASSFSSGQGDTEAFF. CDR3 DNA: TGTGCCAGCAGTTTCTCCTCCGGACAGGGCGACACTGAAGCTTTCTTT.

V and J are TRBV5-8 and TRBJ2-1; TRBD1 aligns across 10 bases. J lost 6 bases, V lost 4 bases, and 10 bases had no gene match. CDR1 is SGHTS, CDR2 YDEGEE, per germline. CDR3 length equals 16 residues. The CDR3, as DNA: TGTGCCAGCAGCGAATGGGGGACAGGGGCGTCCAATGAGCAGTTCTTC. As protein: CASSEWGTGASNEQFF.

The chain links TRBV5-1 to TRBJ1-4, with 7 nucleotides matching TRBD1. CDR1 SGHRS and CDR2 YFSETQ come from the germline V gene. After removal of 4 bases from V and 3 bases from J, the junction contained 6 bases not matched to a gene. This CDR3 contains 15 residues. The CDR3 DNA reads as TGCGCCAGCAGCCCGCCCGGGACAGCTAATGAAAAACTGTTTTTT. Translating it yields CASSPPGTANEKLFF.

DNA for the CDR3: TGCGCCAGCAGCTTGACCTGGGGTGACAGGGGCGGTGGCTACACCTTC. Protein sequence: CASSLTWGDRGGGYTF. The chain carries TRBV5-1 and TRBJ1-2; 8 positions agree with TRBD1. J gave up 7 bases and V 1 base, and 12 bases lay outside the gene matches. CDR1 and CDR2 (germline): SGHRS, YFSETQ. This CDR3 is built from 16 residues. Full variable domain (outside the CDR3, taken from reference TRBV5-1 and TRBJ1-2): KAGVTQTPRYLIKTRGQQVTLSCSPISGHRSVSWYQQTPGQGLQFLFEYFSETQRNKGNFPGRFSGRQFSNSRSEMNVSTLELGDSALYLCASSLTWGDRGGGYTFGSGTRLTVV.

The chain carries TRBV11-3 and TRBJ1-1, with 8 positions matching TRBD1. Germline-derived CDR1 and CDR2 are SGHNT and YENEEA. CDR3 length: 14 residues. Trimming at V came to 4 bases and at J to 4 bases, leaving 5 bases not matched to a gene. In DNA, the CDR3 is TGTGCCAGCAGCTCGGACAGGGTTGGCACTGAAGCTTTCTTT. Translated: CASSSDRVGTEAFF. Using reference TRBV11-3 and TRBJ1-1 for the parts outside the CDR3, the full variable domain is EAGVVQSPRYKIIEKKQPVAFWCNPISGHNTLYWYLQNLGQGPELLIRYENEEAVDDSQLPKDRFSAERLKGVDSTLKIQPAELGDSAVYLCASSSDRVGTEAFFGQGTRLTVV.

The chain is built from TRBV5-1 and TRBJ1-2, with TRBD1 matching over 11 bases. The CDR3 loop spans 16 amino acids. The trim removed 0 bases at V and 0 bases at J, leaving 1 base unmatched. The germline V gene encodes CDR1 SGHRS and CDR2 YFSETQ. The CDR3 reads CASSLVGQGANYGYTF. DNA of the CDR3: TGCGCCAGCAGCTTGGTGGGACAGGGGGCTAACTATGGCTACACCTTC.

V usage is TRBV4-1 and J usage is TRBJ2-1; no clear D. Between the trimmed V and J ends, which lost 2 bases and 7 bases, there was a span of 6 bases. The CDR3 covers 12 residues. Germline CDR1 reads MGHRA; CDR2 reads YSYEKL. CDR3 DNA: TGCGCCAGCAGCCAACCCCTTAATGAGCAGTTCTTC. This sequence encodes CASSQPLNEQFF.

J is TRBJ1-1 and V is TRBV15; D is possibly TRBD1 (6 bases). Germline lookup yields CDR1 LNHNV and CDR2 YYDKDF (reference sequence). CDR3 length equals 14 residues. V lost 4 bases, J lost 6 bases, and 15 bases lay in between. The CDR3 protein is CATSKSRTVSEAFF. The CDR3 DNA sequence: TGTGCCACCAGCAAGAGTAGGACAGTCTCTGAAGCTTTCTTT.

The chain is built from TRBV5-1 and TRBJ2-7; TRBD2 agrees at 11 bases. The V segment lost 4 bases and the J segment 2 bases; nucleotides outside the gene matches: 2. CDR3 length equals 14 residues. The germline CDR1 and CDR2 sequences are SGHRS and YFSETQ. The CDR3 DNA reads as TGCGCCAGCAGCCTAGCGGGAGGTACCTACGAGCAGTACTTC. Amino acids: CASSLAGGTYEQYF.

J is TRBJ2-2 and V is TRBV2; 8 bases are shared with TRBD1. Germline V gene sequence: CDR1 SNHLY, CDR2 FYNNEI. CDR3 length equals 14 residues. The J segment lost 9 bases and the V segment lost 4 bases, leaving 7 bases of the junction unmatched. For the CDR3, the DNA is TGTGCCAGCAGTGGGGGACAGGCAACTTGGGAGCTGTTTTTT. Protein product: CASSGGQATWELFF.

The chain joins TRBV4-1 to TRBJ1-2; no reliable D call. V was shortened by 4 bases and J by 4 bases, with 10 bases between the two germline ends. Germline V lookup: CDR1 MGHRA, CDR2 YSYEKL. There are 13 residues in the CDR3. The CDR3 sequence is CASSRSRGYGYTF. The CDR3 DNA follows: TGCGCCAGCAGCCGATCGCGGGGCTATGGCTACACCTTC.

CDR3 nucleotides: TGTGCCAGCTCACCACCCGGGACGGCCTCCTACGAGCAGTACTTC. Its translation: CASSPPGTASYEQYF. This chain uses TRBV18 with TRBJ2-7; either TRBD1 or TRBD2 may supply D (5 bases each). V shed 0 bases and J shed 0 bases, with 9 bases lying between them. The CDR3 length is 15 residues. Germline V gene sequence: CDR1 KGHSH, CDR2 LQKENI.

The CDR3 region is CSARDSYGYTF. The CDR3 DNA reads as TGCAGTGCTAGAGACAGCTATGGCTACACCTTC. This sequence joins TRBV20-1 and TRBJ1-2; unclear D gene. Trimming cost V 0 bases and J 4 bases, with 3 bases left between them. The V gene's germline CDR1 is DFQATT and CDR2 SNEGSKA (reference sequence). This CDR3 spans 11 amino acids.